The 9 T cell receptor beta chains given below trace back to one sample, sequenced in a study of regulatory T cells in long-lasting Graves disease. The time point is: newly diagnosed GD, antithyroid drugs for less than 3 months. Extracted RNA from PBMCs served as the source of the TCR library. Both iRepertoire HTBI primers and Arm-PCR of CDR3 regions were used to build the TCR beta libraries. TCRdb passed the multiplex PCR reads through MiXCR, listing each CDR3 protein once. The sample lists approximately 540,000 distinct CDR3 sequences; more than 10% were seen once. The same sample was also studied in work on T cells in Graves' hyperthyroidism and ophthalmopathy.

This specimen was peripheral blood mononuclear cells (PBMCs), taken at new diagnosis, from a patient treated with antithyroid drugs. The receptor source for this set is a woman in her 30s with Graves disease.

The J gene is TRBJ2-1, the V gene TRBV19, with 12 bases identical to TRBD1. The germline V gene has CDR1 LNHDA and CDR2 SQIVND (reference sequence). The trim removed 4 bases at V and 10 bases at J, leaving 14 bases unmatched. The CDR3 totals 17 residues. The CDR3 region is CASSTLTGTGGRAEQFF. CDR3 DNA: TGTGCCAGTAGTACACTGACCGGGACAGGGGGCCGAGCGGAGCAGTTCTTC. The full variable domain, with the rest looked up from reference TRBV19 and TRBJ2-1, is DGGITQSPKYLFRKEGQNVTLSCEQNLNHDAMYWYRQDPGQGLRLIYYSQIVNDFQKGDIAEGYSVSREKKESFPLTVTSAQKNPTAFYLCASSTLTGTGGRAEQFFGPGTRLTVL.

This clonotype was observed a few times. The CDR3 loop is CSVALDRDNTDTQYF. The CDR3 DNA is TGCAGCGTTGCCCTCGACAGGGATAACACAGATACGCAGTATTTT. The V gene is TRBV29-1, the J gene TRBJ2-3, with 7 bases that match TRBD1. Losses at the gene ends were 4 bases for V and 2 bases for J; bases not matched to a gene: 9. The CDR3 spans 15 residues. Germline V CDR1 and CDR2: SQVTM, ANQGSEA.

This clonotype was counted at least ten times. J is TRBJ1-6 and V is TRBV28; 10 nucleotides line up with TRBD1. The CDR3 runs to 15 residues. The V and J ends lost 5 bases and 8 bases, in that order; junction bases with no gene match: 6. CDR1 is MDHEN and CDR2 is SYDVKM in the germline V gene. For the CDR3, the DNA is TGTGCCAGCAGTCCAAGGACAGGGGGTCATTCACCCCTCCACTTT. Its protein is CASSPRTGGHSPLHF.

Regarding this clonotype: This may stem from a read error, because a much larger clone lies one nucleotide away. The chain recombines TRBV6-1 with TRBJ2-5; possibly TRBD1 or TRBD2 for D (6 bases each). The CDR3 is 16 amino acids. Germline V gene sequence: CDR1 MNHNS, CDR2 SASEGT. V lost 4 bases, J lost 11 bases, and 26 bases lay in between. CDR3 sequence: CASSGTGTQWDNEQYF. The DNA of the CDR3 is TGTGCCAGCAGTGGAACTGGGACTCAATGGGACAATGAGCAGTACTTC.

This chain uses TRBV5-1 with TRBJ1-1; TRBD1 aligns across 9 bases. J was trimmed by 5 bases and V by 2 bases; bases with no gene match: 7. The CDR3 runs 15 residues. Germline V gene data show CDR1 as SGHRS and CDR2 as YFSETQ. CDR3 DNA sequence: TGCGCCAGCAGCTTCCACGGACAGGGGAGAACTGAAGCTTTCTTT. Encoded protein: CASSFHGQGRTEAFF.

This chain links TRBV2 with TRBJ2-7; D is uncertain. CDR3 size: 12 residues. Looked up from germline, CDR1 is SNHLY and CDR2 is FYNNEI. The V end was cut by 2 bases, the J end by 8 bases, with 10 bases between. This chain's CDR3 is CASSEIAPQQYF. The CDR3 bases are TGTGCCAGCAGTGAAATAGCTCCCCAGCAGTACTTC.

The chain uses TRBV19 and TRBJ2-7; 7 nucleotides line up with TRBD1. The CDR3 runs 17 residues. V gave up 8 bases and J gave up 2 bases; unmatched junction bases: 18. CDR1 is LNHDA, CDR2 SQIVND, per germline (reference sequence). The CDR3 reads CASSRQGPRQGAYEQYF. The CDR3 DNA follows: TGTGCCAGTTCGCGCCAAGGCCCCCGGCAGGGGGCCTACGAGCAGTACTTC.

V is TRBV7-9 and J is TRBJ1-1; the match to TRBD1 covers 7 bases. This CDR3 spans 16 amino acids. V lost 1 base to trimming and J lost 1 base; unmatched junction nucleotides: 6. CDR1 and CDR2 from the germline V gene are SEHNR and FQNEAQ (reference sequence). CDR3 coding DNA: TGTGCCAGCAGCTTAGGCAGGGGGTCCTCGAACACTGAAGCTTTCTTT. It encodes CASSLGRGSSNTEAFF.

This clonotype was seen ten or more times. DNA for the CDR3: TGTGCCAGCAGTTTATCGGGCAGTCCTAACTATGGCTACACCTTC. This encodes CASSLSGSPNYGYTF. J is TRBJ1-2 and V is TRBV27; D uncertain. The V gene lost 0 bases and the J gene lost 0 bases, with 8 bases spanning the gap. Germline V gene lookup returns CDR1 MNHEY and CDR2 SMNVEV (reference sequence). The CDR3 length is 15 residues.